One and the same sample provided the 24 T cell receptor beta chains below, sequenced in a study of regulatory T cells in long-lasting Graves disease. Relying on iRepertoire HTBI primers and Arm-PCR of CDR3 regions, the team built TCR beta libraries. TCRdb called the multiplex PCR reads again in MiXCR, with one record for every CDR3 protein. This table holds about 370,000 distinct CDR3 sequences, 15% found once. Time point defined: newly diagnosed GD, antithyroid drugs for less than 3 months. PBMC-derived RNA was used for the TCR library. The sample here was peripheral blood mononuclear cells (PBMCs), taken at new diagnosis, from a patient treated with antithyroid drugs. These receptors were taken from a female donor with Graves disease.

The table lists this clonotype with many counts. The gene calls are TRBV12-3 or TRBV12-4 and TRBJ1-5; TRBD1 matches at 7 bases. The CDR3 is 15 amino acids. The V segment lost 1 base and the J segment 5 bases; nucleotides outside the gene matches: 5. This CDR3 reads CASSLEGARDQPQHF. DNA of the CDR3: TGTGCCAGCAGTTTAGAGGGGGCAAGGGATCAGCCCCAGCATTTT.

The sample holds a few counts of this clonotype. The V and J genes are TRBV12-3 or TRBV12-4 and TRBJ2-1; 8 positions match TRBD2. The V and J ends lost 2 bases and 0 bases, in that order; junction bases with no gene match: 6. The CDR3 is made up of 17 amino acids. The CDR3 DNA sequence: TGTGCCAGCAGTTTAACTAGCGGTGATAGCTCCTACAATGAGCAGTTCTTC. Translating it yields CASSLTSGDSSYNEQFF.

The chain is built from TRBV12-3 or TRBV12-4 and TRBJ2-6; 7 positions match TRBD1. V lost 6 bases to trimming and J lost 0 bases; unmatched junction nucleotides: 8. The CDR3 length is 17 residues. The DNA of the CDR3 is TGTGCCAGCAGCCACCGACAGGGAACCTCTGGGGCCAACGTCCTGACTTTC. Translated, it gives CASSHRQGTSGANVLTF.

As concerns this clonotype: A far larger clone is off by one base, so a read error is likely. The gene calls are TRBV7-9 and TRBJ2-5; 10 nucleotides align to TRBD2. CDR1 is SEHNR and CDR2 is FQNEAQ in the germline V gene (reference sequence). V was pared by 6 bases and J by 3 bases, with 4 bases of the junction left unmatched. The CDR3 is made up of 14 amino acids. The CDR3 region is CASRSGLAEETQYF. For the CDR3, the DNA is TGTGCCAGCAGATCCGGACTAGCGGAAGAGACCCAGTACTTC.

This clonotype has at least ten counts. The genes are TRBV7-9 and TRBJ2-3; tentative D call: TRBD2 (6 bases). Germline V lookup: CDR1 SEHNR, CDR2 FQNEAQ (reference sequence). V gave up 5 bases and J gave up 0 bases, with 15 bases separating them. The CDR3 consists of 16 residues. DNA for the CDR3: TGTGCCAGCAGCCGCCCCGGGACTCGAAGCACAGATACGCAGTATTTT. It specifies CASSRPGTRSTDTQYF.

This clonotype was seen repeatedly, ten times or more. CDR3 amino acids: CASSLGTGVSNQPQHF. CDR3 bases: TGTGCCAGCAGCCTTGGGACAGGGGTTAGCAATCAGCCCCAGCATTTT. V usage is TRBV14 and J usage is TRBJ1-5; 10 bases map to TRBD1. Germline values: CDR1 SGHDN, CDR2 FVKESK. The CDR3 runs to 16 residues. The V segment lost 4 bases and the J segment 0 bases; nucleotides outside the gene matches: 3.

This clonotype has a handful of counts. The gene calls are TRBV19 and TRBJ1-4; no definite D call. V lost 5 bases, J lost 0 bases, and 13 bases lay in between. Germline-derived CDR1 and CDR2 are LNHDA and SQIVND (reference sequence). The CDR3 extends over 16 amino acids. The CDR3 spells CASSPRRAATNEKLFF. The CDR3 nucleotides are TGTGCCAGTAGTCCCCGCCGTGCAGCAACTAATGAAAAACTGTTTTTT.

This clonotype was seen at least ten times. V is TRBV6-1 and J is TRBJ2-1; D possibly corresponds to TRBD1 (6 bases). Trimming removed 3 bases from V and 8 bases from J, with 14 bases in between. Germline V gene sequence: CDR1 MNHNS, CDR2 SASEGT. This CDR3 has 14 amino acids. The CDR3 bases are TGTGCCAGCAGTGAGAGGGCAGGGGCGGATGAGCAGTTCTTC. Amino acid sequence: CASSERAGADEQFF.

This clonotype showed up many times. The chain carries TRBV12-3 or TRBV12-4 and TRBJ2-4; a possible D gene is TRBD1 (6 bases). The CDR3 has 14 amino acids. The V gene lost 7 bases and the J gene lost 5 bases, with 15 bases spanning the gap. CDR3 coding DNA: TGTGCCAGCACTTTCGGACAGCTAGAAAACATTCAGTACTTC. This sequence encodes CASTFGQLENIQYF.

For this clonotype: This sequence is one base from a far larger clone and is likely a read error. The chain links TRBV28 to TRBJ2-1; 10 bases are a match to TRBD1. CDR3 length: 15 residues. V lost 4 bases and J lost 10; bases outside the gene matches: 10. Germline V gene data show CDR1 as MDHEN and CDR2 as SYDVKM. In DNA, the CDR3 is TGTGCCAGCAGTTCATATCGACAGGGGGCGAGGGAGCAGTTCTTC. Its protein is CASSSYRQGAREQFF.

About this clonotype itself: One junction end does not reproduce the germline sequence, and a read error may be involved. V usage is TRBV6-1 and J usage is TRBJ1-1; D gene uncertain. Germline CDR1 is MNHNS and CDR2 is SASEGT. The CDR3 consists of 13 residues. In nucleotides, the CDR3 is TGTGCCAGCAGCCCCCGTCCTTACACTGAAGCTCTCTTT. As protein: CASSPRPYTEALF.

This clonotype showed up many times. The chain is built from TRBV7-9 and TRBJ2-1; D remains ambiguous. Trimming pared 0 bases from V and 5 bases from J, leaving 8 bases between. There are 14 residues in the CDR3. Germline CDR1 reads SEHNR; CDR2 reads FQNEAQ (reference sequence). As DNA, the CDR3 is TGTGCCAGCAGCTTAGCGAGATCCAACAATGAGCAGTTCTTC. Translating gives CASSLARSNNEQFF.

This clonotype was recorded many times. V gene TRBV6-2 or TRBV6-3 combines with J gene TRBJ2-3; TRBD2 matches 15 bases. CDR1 MNHEY and CDR2 SVGEGT come from the germline V gene. J lost 1 base, V lost 6 bases, and 8 bases had no gene match. This CDR3 is built from 18 residues. The CDR3 DNA sequence: TGTGCCAGCAGCCCCGGACTAGCGGGGGGGCGCGGCACAGATACGCAGTATTTT. It yields the protein CASSPGLAGGRGTDTQYF.

This clonotype was observed at least ten times. The chain's CDR3 is CASSFSEVGAQYF. The CDR3, as DNA: TGCGCCAGCAGCTTCTCCGAAGTTGGGGCGCAGTACTTC. This sequence joins TRBV5-1 and TRBJ2-7; D possibly corresponds to TRBD1 (5 bases). Trimming took 2 bases from V and 9 from J, leaving 15 bases between them. CDR1 and CDR2 (germline): SGHRS, YFSETQ. This CDR3 region has 13 residues.

This clonotype was seen at least ten times. This sequence joins TRBV2 and TRBJ1-2; D gene uncertain. Germline loops: CDR1 SNHLY, CDR2 FYNNEI. The CDR3 contains 12 residues. Trimming cost V 6 bases and J 2 bases, with 7 bases left between them. The DNA of the CDR3 is TGTGCCAGCAGCGTGAGGAACTATGGCTACACCTTC. It yields the protein CASSVRNYGYTF. The whole variable domain, filled in from reference TRBV2 and TRBJ1-2, reads EPEVTQTPSHQVTQMGQEVILRCVPISNHLYFYWYRQILGQKVEFLVSFYNNEISEKSEIFDDQFSVERPDGSNFTLKIRSTKLEDSAMYFCASSVRNYGYTFGSGTRLTVV.

This clonotype was seen a few times. The chain uses TRBV10-3 and TRBJ1-1, with unresolved D. The CDR3 is made up of 13 amino acids. Trimming stripped 6 bases from V and 3 bases from J, with 11 bases between. CDR1 and CDR2 from the germline V gene are ENHRY and SYGVKD. This CDR3 reads CAIRTGSDTEAFF. The CDR3 nucleotides read TGTGCCATCAGAACGGGCTCGGACACTGAAGCTTTCTTT.

For this clonotype: A far larger clone lies a single base away; this is likely a read error. The rearrangement joins TRBV6-2 or TRBV6-3 to TRBJ1-2, with a possible D match to TRBD1 (5 bases). The germline V and J ends were trimmed by 2 bases and 4 bases, with 8 bases remaining between them. The CDR3 consists of 13 residues. From germline, CDR1 is MNHEY and CDR2 SVGEGT. The CDR3 DNA reads TGTGCCAGCAGTTACGGGGGAGCCTATGGCTACACCTTC. This codes for CASSYGGAYGYTF.

The chain joins TRBV5-1 to TRBJ2-7; either TRBD1 or TRBD2 may fit D (6 bases each). Trimming removed 1 base at V and 6 bases at J, with 8 bases between. The CDR3 covers 12 residues. CDR1 is SGHRS and CDR2 is YFSETQ in the germline V gene. CDR3 protein: CASSLSGAEQYF. CDR3 DNA sequence: TGCGCCAGCAGCTTGTCGGGGGCCGAGCAGTACTTC.

The V gene is TRBV4-1, the J gene TRBJ2-7; maybe TRBD1 (7 bases). CDR3 length: 15 residues. Looked up from germline, CDR1 is MGHRA and CDR2 is YSYEKL. The V end lost 1 base, the J end lost 4 bases, and 14 bases lay between the germline ends. CDR3 DNA sequence: TGCGCCAGCAGCCAAGCGGCCAGGGGGGTATACGAGCAGTACTTC. Amino acids: CASSQAARGVYEQYF.

This clonotype came up many times. The chain carries TRBV5-5 and TRBJ2-5; possibly TRBD1 or TRBD2 for D (6 bases each). The ends were cut back, 4 bases at V and 5 bases at J, with 18 bases in the middle. The CDR3 has 15 amino acids. Germline CDR1 reads SGHKS; CDR2 reads YYEKEE (reference sequence). The DNA of the CDR3 is TGTGCCAGCAGCCACCTCCCGGGGGCCGGGGAGACCCAGTACTTC. Amino acids: CASSHLPGAGETQYF.

This clonotype was counted many times. V usage is TRBV11-2 and J usage is TRBJ2-1, with D possibly being TRBD2 (5 bases). This CDR3 comprises 15 residues. Per germline, CDR1 SGHAT and CDR2 FQNNGV. Between the trimmed V and J ends, which lost 5 bases and 7 bases, there was a span of 18 bases. CDR3: CASSVTRVSSNEQFF. The CDR3 region has the DNA TGTGCCAGCAGCGTAACTAGAGTCTCTTCGAATGAGCAGTTCTTC. Combining the CDR3 with reference TRBV11-2 and TRBJ2-1 gives the whole variable domain EAGVAQSPRYKIIEKRQSVAFWCNPISGHATLYWYQQILGQGPKLLIQFQNNGVVDDSQLPKDRFSAERLKGVDSTLKIQPAKLEDSAVYLCASSVTRVSSNEQFFGPGTRLTVL.

This clonotype came up many times. The chain carries TRBV20-1 and TRBJ2-2; a weak D match, TRBD2 (5 bases). Germline V CDR1 and CDR2: DFQATT, SNEGSKA (reference sequence). This CDR3 contains 12 residues. V shed 6 bases and J shed 6 bases, with 11 bases lying between them. CDR3 sequence: CSAPWESGELFF. CDR3 sequence (DNA): TGCAGTGCCCCCTGGGAGTCCGGGGAGCTGTTTTTT.

The CDR3 loop reads CSAGFGGAEKLFF. In DNA form, the CDR3 reads TGCAGTGCTGGGTTCGGGGGTGCTGAAAAACTGTTTTTT. The chain employs TRBV20-1 and TRBJ1-4; the D gene is possibly TRBD1 (5 bases). CDR1 is DFQATT, CDR2 SNEGSKA, per germline (reference sequence). Trimming shortened V by 5 bases and J by 7 bases, and 14 bases separated the two germline ends. CDR3 length: 13 amino acids.

This clonotype was picked up a small number of times. The genes are TRBV29-1 and TRBJ1-3, with TRBD1 identical over 12 bases. Germline values: CDR1 SQVTM, CDR2 ANQGSEA. Germline trimming cut 7 bases from V and 4 bases from J; bases unmatched to any gene: 5. The CDR3 runs to 14 residues. Here the CDR3 DNA reads TGCAGCGCAACGGGACAGGGGGCCGGAAACACCATATATTTT. It translates to CSATGQGAGNTIYF.